This paragraph reports one T cell receptor (beta chain). No antigen is known for it. This specimen belongs to a study of cytomegalovirus exposure and HLA in healthy donors. PCR used 60 Vbeta primers and 13 Jbeta primers. Here immunoSEQ multiplex PCR was the method, and the copy in TCRdb shows in-frame clones only, minus some. The sample contains about 87,000 clones, approximately 7.1% of which appear only once. General study results and limits: A later analysis associated 15,000 to 20,000 TCR beta sequences with HLA alleles at a 0.05 false discovery rate.

This clonotype was sampled from a man aged 50 to 59 in good health and CMV-seronegative. The source material was PBMCs.

The CDR3 DNA is TGCGCCAGCAGCTTCGATGAATCAGGGTTGAACACTGAAGCTTTCTTT. Amino acid sequence: CASSFDESGLNTEAFF. The chain recombines TRBV5-1 with TRBJ1-1; D is perhaps TRBD1 (5 bases). Germline V lookup: CDR1 SGHRS, CDR2 YFSETQ. The germline V and J ends were trimmed by 2 bases and 0 bases, with 14 bases remaining between them. The CDR3 is 16 residues long.